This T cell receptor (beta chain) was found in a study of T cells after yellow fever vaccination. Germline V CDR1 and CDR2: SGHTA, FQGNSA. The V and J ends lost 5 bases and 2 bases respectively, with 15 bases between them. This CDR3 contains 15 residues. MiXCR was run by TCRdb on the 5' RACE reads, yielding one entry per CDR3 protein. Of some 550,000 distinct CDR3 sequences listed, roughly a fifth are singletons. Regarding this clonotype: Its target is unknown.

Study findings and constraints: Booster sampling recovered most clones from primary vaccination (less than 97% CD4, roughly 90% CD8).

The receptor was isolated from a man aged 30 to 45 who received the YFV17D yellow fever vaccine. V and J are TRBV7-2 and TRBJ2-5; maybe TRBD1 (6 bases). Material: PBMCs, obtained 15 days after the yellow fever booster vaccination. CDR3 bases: TGTGCCAGCAGCCTGATGGCAGGACAGCAAGAGACCCAGTACTTC. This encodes CASSLMAGQQETQYF.